Sequencing of this T cell receptor (beta chain) was carried out in a study of STAT5B mutations in CD4+ large granular lymphocyte leukemia. With regard to this clone: Its specificity is unknown.

As handled by the study authors: Productive clonotypes were detectable down to 2.59 x 10-5 frequency. Profiled with immunoSEQ multiplex PCR; TCRdb holds only in-frame clones, not every one. That table gives V, J and clone size, and the DNA gave D and trimming. In the table there are fewer than 45,000 clones, around 81% of which are singletons. Study results and caveats: No patients shared main leukemic clonotypes, though around 24% appeared at low frequency elsewhere.

Controls came from buffy coats of healthy blood donors. This CDR3 region has 14 residues. With V trimmed by 3 bases and J by 10 bases, 7 bases remained unmatched. Germline lookup yields CDR1 GTSNPN and CDR2 SVGIG (reference sequence). The clonotype was recovered from a human donor in good health. The rearrangement links TRBV30 to TRBJ1-6, with TRBD1 identical over 9 bases. Sequenced material: CD4+ T cells from blood buffy coats. The CDR3 is CAWRAGQGVSPLHF. The CDR3, as DNA: TGTGCCTGGAGAGCGGGACAGGGTGTGTCACCCCTCCACTTT.